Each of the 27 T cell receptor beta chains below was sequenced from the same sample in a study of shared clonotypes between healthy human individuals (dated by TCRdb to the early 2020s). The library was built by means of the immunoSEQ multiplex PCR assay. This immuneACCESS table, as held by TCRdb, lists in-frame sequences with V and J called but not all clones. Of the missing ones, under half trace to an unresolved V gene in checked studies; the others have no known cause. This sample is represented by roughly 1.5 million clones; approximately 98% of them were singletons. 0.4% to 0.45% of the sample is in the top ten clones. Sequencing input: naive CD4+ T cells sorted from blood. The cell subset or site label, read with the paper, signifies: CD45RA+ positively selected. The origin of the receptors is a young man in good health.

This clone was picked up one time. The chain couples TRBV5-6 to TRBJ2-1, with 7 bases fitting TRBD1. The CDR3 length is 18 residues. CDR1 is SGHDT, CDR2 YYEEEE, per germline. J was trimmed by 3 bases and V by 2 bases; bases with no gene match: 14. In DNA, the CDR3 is TGTGCCAGCAGCTTTACCGGGACAGATCCGTTTCGCTACAATGAGCAGTTCTTC. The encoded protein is CASSFTGTDPFRYNEQFF.

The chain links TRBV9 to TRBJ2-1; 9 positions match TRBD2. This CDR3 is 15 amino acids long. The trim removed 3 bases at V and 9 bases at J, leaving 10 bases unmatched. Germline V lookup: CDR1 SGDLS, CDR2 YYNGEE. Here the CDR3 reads CASSATSGKKGEQFF. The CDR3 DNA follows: TGTGCCAGCAGCGCGACTAGCGGAAAGAAGGGTGAGCAGTTCTTC. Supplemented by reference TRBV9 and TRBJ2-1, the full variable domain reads DSGVTQTPKHLITATGQRVTLRCSPRSGDLSVYWYQQSLDQGLQFLIQYYNGEERAKGNILERFSAQQFPDLHSELNLSSLELGDSALYFCASSATSGKKGEQFFGPGTRLTVL.

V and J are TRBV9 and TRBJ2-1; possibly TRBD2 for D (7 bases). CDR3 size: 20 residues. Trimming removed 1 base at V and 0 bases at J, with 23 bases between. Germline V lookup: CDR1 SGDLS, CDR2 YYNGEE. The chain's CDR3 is CASSVTRRAGTPSSYNEQFF. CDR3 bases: TGTGCCAGCAGCGTAACCCGCAGAGCGGGGACACCTAGCTCCTACAATGAGCAGTTCTTC.

CDR3 protein: CASSVGQTRSYNEQFF. CDR3 DNA sequence: TGTGCCAGCAGCGTAGGGCAGACCCGCTCCTACAATGAGCAGTTCTTC. J is TRBJ2-1 and V is TRBV9, with no clear D. The germline V gene has CDR1 SGDLS and CDR2 YYNGEE. V dropped 0 bases and J dropped 0 bases, with 10 bases sitting between them. The CDR3 length is 16 residues.

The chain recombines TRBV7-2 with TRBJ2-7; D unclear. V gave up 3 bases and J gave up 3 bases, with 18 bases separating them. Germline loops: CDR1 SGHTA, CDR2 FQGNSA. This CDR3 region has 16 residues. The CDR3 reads CASSFYLLGFGYEQYF. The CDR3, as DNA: TGTGCCAGCAGCTTTTACCTTCTCGGGTTCGGCTACGAGCAGTACTTC.

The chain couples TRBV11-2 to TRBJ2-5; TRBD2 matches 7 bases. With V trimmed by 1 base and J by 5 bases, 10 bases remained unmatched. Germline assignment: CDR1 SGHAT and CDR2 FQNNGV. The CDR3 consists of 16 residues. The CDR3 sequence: CASSLVGREWLETQYF. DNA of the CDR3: TGTGCCAGCAGCTTAGTAGGGCGGGAGTGGTTGGAGACCCAGTACTTC.

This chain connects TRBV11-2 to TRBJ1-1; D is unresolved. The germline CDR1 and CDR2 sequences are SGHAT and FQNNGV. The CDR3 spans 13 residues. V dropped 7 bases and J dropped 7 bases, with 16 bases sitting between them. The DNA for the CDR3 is TGTGCCAGCAACCGATGGGAGGGTTATGAAGCTTTCTTT. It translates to CASNRWEGYEAFF.

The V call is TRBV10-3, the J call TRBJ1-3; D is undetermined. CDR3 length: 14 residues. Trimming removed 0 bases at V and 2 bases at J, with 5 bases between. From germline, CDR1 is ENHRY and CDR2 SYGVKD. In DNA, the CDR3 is TGTGCCATCAGTGAGTCTGGGACTGGAAACACCATATATTTT. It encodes CAISESGTGNTIYF.

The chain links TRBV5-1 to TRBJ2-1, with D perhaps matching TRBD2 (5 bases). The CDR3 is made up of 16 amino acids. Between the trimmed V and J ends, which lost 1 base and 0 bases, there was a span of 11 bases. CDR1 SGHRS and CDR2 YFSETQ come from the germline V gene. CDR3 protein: CASSLQLTSSYNEQFF. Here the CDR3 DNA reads TGCGCCAGCAGCTTGCAGCTTACTAGCTCCTACAATGAGCAGTTCTTC.

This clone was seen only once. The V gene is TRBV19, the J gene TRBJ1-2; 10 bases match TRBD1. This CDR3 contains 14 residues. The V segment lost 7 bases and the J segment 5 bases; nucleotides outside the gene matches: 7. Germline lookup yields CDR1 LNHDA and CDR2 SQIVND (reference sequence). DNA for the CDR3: TGTGCCAGTACCCAGACAGGGGGCGCATATGGCTACACCTTC. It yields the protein CASTQTGGAYGYTF.

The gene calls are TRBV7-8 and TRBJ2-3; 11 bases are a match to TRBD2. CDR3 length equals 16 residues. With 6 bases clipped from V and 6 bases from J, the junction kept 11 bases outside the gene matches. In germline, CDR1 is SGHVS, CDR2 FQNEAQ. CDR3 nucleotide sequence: TGTGCCAGCAGAACGCACCTAGCGGGAGGAGGGGATACGCAGTATTTT. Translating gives CASRTHLAGGGDTQYF.

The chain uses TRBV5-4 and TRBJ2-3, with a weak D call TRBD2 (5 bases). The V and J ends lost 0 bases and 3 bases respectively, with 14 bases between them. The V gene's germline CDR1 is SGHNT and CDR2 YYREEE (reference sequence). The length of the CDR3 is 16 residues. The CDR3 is CASSLVGKDPTDTQYF. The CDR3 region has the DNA TGTGCCAGCAGCTTGGTCGGGAAGGACCCGACAGATACGCAGTATTTT.

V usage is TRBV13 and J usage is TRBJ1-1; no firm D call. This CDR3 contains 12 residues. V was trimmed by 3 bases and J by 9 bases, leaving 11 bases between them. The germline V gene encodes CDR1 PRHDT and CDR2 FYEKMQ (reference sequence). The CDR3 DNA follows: TGTGCCAGCAGCTTCGTGAGACAAAAAGCTTTCTTT. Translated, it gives CASSFVRQKAFF.

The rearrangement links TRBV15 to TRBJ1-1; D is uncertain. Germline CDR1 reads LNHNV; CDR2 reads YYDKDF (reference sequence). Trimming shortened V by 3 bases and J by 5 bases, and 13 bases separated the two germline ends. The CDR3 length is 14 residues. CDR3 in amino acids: CATSRTVLDTEAFF. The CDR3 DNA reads TGTGCCACCAGCAGGACGGTTTTGGATACTGAAGCTTTCTTT.

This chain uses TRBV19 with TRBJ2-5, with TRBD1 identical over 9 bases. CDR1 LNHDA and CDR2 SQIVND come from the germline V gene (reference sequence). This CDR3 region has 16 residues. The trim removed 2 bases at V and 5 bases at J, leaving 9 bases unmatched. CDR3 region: CASSIINRGRQETQYF. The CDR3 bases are TGTGCCAGTAGTATAATCAACAGGGGGCGTCAGGAGACCCAGTACTTC.

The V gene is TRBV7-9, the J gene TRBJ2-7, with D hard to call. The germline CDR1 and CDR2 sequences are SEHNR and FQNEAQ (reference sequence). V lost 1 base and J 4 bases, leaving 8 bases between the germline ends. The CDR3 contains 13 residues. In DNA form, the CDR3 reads TGTGCCAGCAGCTTAGGGATCCAATACGAGCAGTACTTC. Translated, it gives CASSLGIQYEQYF.

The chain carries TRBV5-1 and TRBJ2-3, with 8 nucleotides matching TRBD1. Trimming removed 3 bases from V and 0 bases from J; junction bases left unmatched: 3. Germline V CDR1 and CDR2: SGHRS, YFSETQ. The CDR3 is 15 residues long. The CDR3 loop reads CASSWQGASTDTQYF. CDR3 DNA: TGCGCCAGCAGCTGGCAGGGGGCTAGCACAGATACGCAGTATTTT.

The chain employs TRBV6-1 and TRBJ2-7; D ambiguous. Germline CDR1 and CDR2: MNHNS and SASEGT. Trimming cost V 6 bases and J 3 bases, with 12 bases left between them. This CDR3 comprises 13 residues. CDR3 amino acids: CASRAMDLYEQYF. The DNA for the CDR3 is TGTGCCAGCAGGGCCATGGACCTCTACGAGCAGTACTTC.

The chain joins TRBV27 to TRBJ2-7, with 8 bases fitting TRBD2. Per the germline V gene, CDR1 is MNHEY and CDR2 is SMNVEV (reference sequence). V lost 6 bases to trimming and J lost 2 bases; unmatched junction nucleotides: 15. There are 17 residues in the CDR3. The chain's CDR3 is CASSTIMAGGPAYEQYF. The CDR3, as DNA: TGTGCCAGCAGCACCATTATGGCGGGAGGTCCAGCCTACGAGCAGTACTTC.

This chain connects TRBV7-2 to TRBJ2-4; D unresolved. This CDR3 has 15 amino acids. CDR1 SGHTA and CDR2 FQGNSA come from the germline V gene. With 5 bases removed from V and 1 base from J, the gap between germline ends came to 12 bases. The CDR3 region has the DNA TGTGCCAGCAGCGCGAACCTTCCGGCCAAAAACATTCAGTACTTC. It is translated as CASSANLPAKNIQYF.

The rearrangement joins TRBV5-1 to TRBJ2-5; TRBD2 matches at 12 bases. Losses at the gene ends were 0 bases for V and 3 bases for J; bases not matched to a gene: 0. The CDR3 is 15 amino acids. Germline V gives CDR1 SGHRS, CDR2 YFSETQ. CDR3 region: CASSLGTSGKETQYF. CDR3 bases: TGCGCCAGCAGCTTGGGGACTAGCGGGAAAGAGACCCAGTACTTC.

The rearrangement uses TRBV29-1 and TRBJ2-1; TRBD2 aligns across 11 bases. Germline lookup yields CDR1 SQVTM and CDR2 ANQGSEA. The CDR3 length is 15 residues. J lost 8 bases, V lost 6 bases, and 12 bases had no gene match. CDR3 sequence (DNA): TGCAGCGTCAGTGGACTAGCGGGTAATATAGATGAGCAGTTCTTC. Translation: CSVSGLAGNIDEQFF.

CDR3 amino acids: CASSLWEPGGTGELFF. CDR3 bases: TGTGCCAGCAGTTTATGGGAGCCGGGGGGCACCGGGGAGCTGTTTTTT. This chain links TRBV27 with TRBJ2-2, with 7 bases identical to TRBD2. This CDR3 is 16 amino acids long. CDR1 MNHEY and CDR2 SMNVEV come from the germline V gene (reference sequence). V was pared by 1 base and J by 4 bases, with 6 bases of the junction left unmatched.

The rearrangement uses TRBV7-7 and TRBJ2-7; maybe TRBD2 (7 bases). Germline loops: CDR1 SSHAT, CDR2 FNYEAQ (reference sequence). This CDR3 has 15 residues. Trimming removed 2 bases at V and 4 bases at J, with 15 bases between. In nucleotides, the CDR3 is TGTGCCAGCAGCTTACGCGGGGGCGGTATATACGAGCAGTACTTC. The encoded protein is CASSLRGGGIYEQYF.

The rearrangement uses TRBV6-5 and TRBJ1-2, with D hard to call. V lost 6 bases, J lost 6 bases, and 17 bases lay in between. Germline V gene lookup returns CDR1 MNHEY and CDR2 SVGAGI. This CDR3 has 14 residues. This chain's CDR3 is CASSSPRVVHGYTF. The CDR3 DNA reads TGTGCCAGCAGCAGCCCTCGGGTAGTCCATGGCTACACCTTC.

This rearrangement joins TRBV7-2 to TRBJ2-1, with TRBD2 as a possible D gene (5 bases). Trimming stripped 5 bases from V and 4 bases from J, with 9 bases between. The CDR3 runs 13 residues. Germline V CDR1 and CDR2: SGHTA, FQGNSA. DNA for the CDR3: TGTGCCAGCAGCCCGAGACTATACAATGAGCAGTTCTTC. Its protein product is CASSPRLYNEQFF.

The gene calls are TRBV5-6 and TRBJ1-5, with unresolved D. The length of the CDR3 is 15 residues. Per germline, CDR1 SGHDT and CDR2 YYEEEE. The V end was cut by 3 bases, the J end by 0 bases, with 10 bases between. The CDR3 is CASSSDGYSNQPQHF. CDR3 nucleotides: TGTGCCAGCAGCTCGGACGGTTATAGCAATCAGCCCCAGCATTTT.